The 27 T cell receptor beta chains listed next were all sequenced from one sample in a study of blood T cell repertoires in COVID-19. This table comes from immunoSEQ multiplex PCR, and its TCRdb copy is limited to in-frame clones, with some not included. This sample yields approximately 350,000 clones, of which 75% to 90% are seen a single time; roughly 0.99% belongs to the top ten. The sequenced sample was PBMCs or T cells enriched from blood (not recorded which). These receptors came from a man aged 18 to 30 who had recovered from COVID-19.

The chain recombines TRBV20-1 with TRBJ2-7; D not certain. Germline lookup yields CDR1 DFQATT and CDR2 SNEGSKA (reference sequence). The CDR3 is 13 amino acids. Trimming pared 3 bases from V and 0 bases from J, leaving 9 bases between. CDR3 region: CSASFPYSYEQYF. The CDR3 DNA sequence: TGCAGTGCTAGTTTTCCCTACTCCTACGAGCAGTACTTC.

Regarding this clone: A read error may account for a junction end that differs from germline. This sequence joins TRBV12-3 or TRBV12-4 and TRBJ1-2; tentatively, D is TRBD1 (6 bases). The CDR3 contains 13 residues. CDR3: CASRGGQLAWGNF. The CDR3, as DNA: TGTGCCAGCAGGGGTGGACAGTTGGCTTGGGGGAACTTC.

V usage is TRBV4-1 and J usage is TRBJ1-2, with 8 bases matching TRBD1. Looked up from germline, CDR1 is MGHRA and CDR2 is YSYEKL. The CDR3 is 17 residues long. With V trimmed by 7 bases and J by 6 bases, 19 bases remained unmatched. This chain's CDR3 is CASTQVVRGLKGHGYTF. Written as DNA, the CDR3 is TGCGCCAGCACCCAGGTGGTCAGGGGGCTCAAGGGGCATGGCTACACCTTC.

This chain connects TRBV9 to TRBJ2-7; 7 positions match TRBD1. CDR1 is SGDLS, CDR2 YYNGEE, per germline. The CDR3 spans 16 residues. V lost 3 bases, J lost 1 base, and 10 bases stayed unmatched. Here the CDR3 reads CASSETPGQTSYEQYF. In DNA form, the CDR3 reads TGTGCCAGCAGCGAAACACCGGGACAGACGTCCTACGAGCAGTACTTC.

V usage is TRBV10-3 and J usage is TRBJ2-5, with TRBD2 matching 10 bases. CDR3 length: 17 residues. The trim removed 6 bases at V and 1 base at J, leaving 11 bases unmatched. In germline, CDR1 is ENHRY, CDR2 SYGVKD. The CDR3 DNA sequence: TGTGCCATCAGCCGAGGCGGTAGCGGGGGGCCCCAAGAGACCCAGTACTTC. Residues: CAISRGGSGGPQETQYF.

The chain employs TRBV19 and TRBJ2-1; tentatively, D is TRBD2 (6 bases). Trimming left V 8 bases short and J 7 bases short, with 6 bases between. The germline gives CDR1 LNHDA, CDR2 SQIVND (reference sequence). This CDR3 comprises 10 residues. As DNA, the CDR3 is TGTGCCAGTGGAGGGAATGAGCAGTTCTTC. The encoded protein is CASGGNEQFF.

Only one count was recorded for this clone. The chain joins TRBV27 to TRBJ1-1, with D maybe TRBD1 (5 bases). Trimming cost V 8 bases and J 0 bases, with 10 bases left between them. CDR1 is MNHEY and CDR2 is SMNVEV in the germline V gene (reference sequence). The length of the CDR3 is 13 residues. The CDR3 here is CASGHLMNTEAFF. In nucleotides, the CDR3 is TGTGCCAGCGGACACCTCATGAACACTGAAGCTTTCTTT.

In its sample, this clone was seen once. The V gene is TRBV7-3, the J gene TRBJ2-1; TRBD1 might be the D (6 bases). Trimming took 4 bases from V and 7 from J, leaving 14 bases between them. CDR1 is SGHTA and CDR2 is FQGTGA in the germline V gene. This CDR3 comprises 14 residues. The CDR3 DNA is TGTGCCAGCAGCTCAGGGGCCCCTCCTAATGAGCAGTTCTTC. It encodes CASSSGAPPNEQFF.

V and J are TRBV19 and TRBJ1-2; D unresolved. Trimming removed 6 bases from V and 4 bases from J, with 12 bases in between. This CDR3 contains 13 residues. Looked up from germline, CDR1 is LNHDA and CDR2 is SQIVND (reference sequence). CDR3 in DNA: TGTGCCAGTAGACCACCCTTGGCCTATGGCTACACCTTC. Translating gives CASRPPLAYGYTF. The variable domain in full, with the rest retrieved from reference TRBV19 and TRBJ1-2, is DGGITQSPKYLFRKEGQNVTLSCEQNLNHDAMYWYRQDPGQGLRLIYYSQIVNDFQKGDIAEGYSVSREKKESFPLTVTSAQKNPTAFYLCASRPPLAYGYTFGSGTRLTVV.

The chain joins TRBV5-1 to TRBJ1-1; D is perhaps TRBD1 (5 bases). The length of the CDR3 is 14 residues. Trimming removed 0 bases at V and 8 bases at J, with 14 bases between. Germline-derived CDR1 and CDR2 are SGHRS and YFSETQ. The chain's CDR3 is CASSLEGQDREAFF. CDR3 DNA: TGCGCCAGCAGCTTGGAGGGGCAGGACCGGGAAGCTTTCTTT.

This chain connects TRBV7-9 to TRBJ1-6; D is unclear. Looked up from germline, CDR1 is SEHNR and CDR2 is FQNEAQ (reference sequence). The CDR3 runs to 14 residues. Trimming removed 1 base from V and 11 bases from J, with 12 bases in between. The CDR3 sequence: CASSLVDGTTPLHF. Here the CDR3 DNA reads TGTGCCAGCAGCTTAGTAGATGGTACGACACCCCTCCACTTT.

The chain links TRBV28 to TRBJ1-5, with a possible D match to TRBD1 (5 bases). V lost 6 bases to trimming and J lost 2 bases, with 11 bases between them. Germline V CDR1 and CDR2: MDHEN, SYDVKM. The CDR3 has 14 amino acids. This CDR3 reads CASRVRVGNQPQHF. CDR3 in DNA: TGTGCCAGCAGAGTCAGGGTTGGCAATCAGCCCCAGCATTTT.

The CDR3 DNA reads as TGTGCCAGTAGTATAGGGGGACTAGCGGAATACTACGAGCAGTACTTC. This sequence encodes CASSIGGLAEYYEQYF. The V and J genes are TRBV19 and TRBJ2-7; 11 positions match TRBD2. V was clipped by 1 base and J by 3 bases; unmatched bases: 5. The CDR3 spans 16 residues. From germline, CDR1 is LNHDA and CDR2 SQIVND (reference sequence).

This clone was detected only a few times. This chain joins TRBV3-1 (or the pseudogene TRBV3-2) and TRBJ2-1; D unclear. This CDR3 region has 13 residues. Per the germline V gene, CDR1 is LGHDT and CDR2 is YNNKEL (reference sequence). V gave up 2 bases and J gave up 8 bases, with 10 bases separating them. The CDR3 loop is CASSQIKRDEQFF. Written as DNA, the CDR3 is TGTGCCAGCAGCCAAATAAAGCGCGATGAGCAGTTCTTC.

The chain is built from TRBV5-6 and TRBJ2-1, with D possibly matching TRBD2 (6 bases). This CDR3 is 14 amino acids long. The germline V gene encodes CDR1 SGHDT and CDR2 YYEEEE. With 4 bases removed from V and 6 bases from J, the gap between germline ends came to 14 bases. The CDR3 sequence: CASSATGTGNEQFF. The CDR3 DNA reads TGTGCCAGCAGCGCTACTGGGACTGGCAATGAGCAGTTCTTC.

The rearrangement uses TRBV7-2 and TRBJ2-1; D unresolved. V lost 2 bases and J lost 6, with 8 bases in between. This CDR3 comprises 13 residues. Germline V gene data show CDR1 as SGHTA and CDR2 as FQGNSA. CDR3 DNA sequence: TGTGCCAGCAGCTTAACGGTCGTCAATGAGCAGTTCTTC. It translates to CASSLTVVNEQFF.

This chain uses TRBV18 with TRBJ2-7; 12 nucleotides line up with TRBD2. CDR1 KGHSH and CDR2 LQKENI come from the germline V gene. V dropped 2 bases and J dropped 5; count of bases not matched to a gene: 4. This CDR3 region has 15 residues. The CDR3 sequence is CASSPSLAGGDEQYF. The CDR3 DNA follows: TGTGCCAGCTCACCAAGTCTAGCGGGAGGGGACGAGCAGTACTTC.

The gene calls are TRBV7-2 and TRBJ2-7; 9 bases are shared with TRBD2. The junction had 7 bases not matched to a gene; V was cut back by 4 bases and J by 3 bases. The CDR3 is 15 residues long. Germline V gene sequence: CDR1 SGHTA, CDR2 FQGNSA. The CDR3 loop reads CASSSYSGGIYEQYF. The CDR3 DNA sequence: TGTGCCAGCAGCTCCTACAGCGGGGGGATCTACGAGCAGTACTTC.

V gene TRBV5-6 combines with J gene TRBJ2-1; D unresolved. CDR1 is SGHDT and CDR2 is YYEEEE in the germline V gene. The ends were cut back, 1 base at V and 5 bases at J, with 7 bases in the middle. This CDR3 contains 13 residues. This CDR3 is CASSLYSNNEQFF. The CDR3 bases are TGTGCCAGCAGCTTGTACAGCAACAATGAGCAGTTCTTC.

This sequence joins TRBV4-1 and TRBJ2-3, with 7 positions matching TRBD2. Germline CDR1 MGHRA, CDR2 YSYEKL. The ends lost 5 bases at V and 1 base at J; junction bases unmatched: 9. The CDR3 is made up of 16 amino acids. CDR3 nucleotides: TGCGCCAGCAGCACGGGATACGGGAGGCGCACAGATACGCAGTATTTT. Amino acid sequence: CASSTGYGRRTDTQYF.

The chain recombines TRBV19 with TRBJ1-1, with D possibly TRBD1 on 5 matching bases. The CDR3 extends over 12 amino acids. With 8 bases removed from V and 3 bases from J, the gap between germline ends came to 10 bases. Germline values: CDR1 LNHDA, CDR2 SQIVND (reference sequence). The CDR3 is CASSDSYTEAFF. CDR3 nucleotides: TGTGCCAGTTCCGACAGCTACACTGAAGCTTTCTTT.

This chain links TRBV15 with TRBJ1-3; D remains ambiguous. Trimming took off 0 bases at V and 0 bases at J, with 9 bases between the two ends. CDR1 and CDR2 from the germline V gene are LNHNV and YYDKDF (reference sequence). The CDR3 spans 16 residues. The CDR3 DNA reads TGTGCCACCAGCAGAGATCATGGCAGCTCTGGAAACACCATATATTTT. Residues: CATSRDHGSSGNTIYF. The full variable domain, rest sourced from reference TRBV15 and TRBJ1-3, is DAMVIQNPRYQVTQFGKPVTLSCSQTLNHNVMYWYQQKSSQAPKLLFHYYDKDFNNEADTPDNFQSRRPNTSFCFLDIRSPGLGDTAMYLCATSRDHGSSGNTIYFGEGSWLTVV.

This clone was seen only once. V is TRBV7-6 and J is TRBJ2-7; 7 positions match TRBD1. The CDR3 extends over 14 amino acids. V shed 3 bases, J shed 2 bases, and the junction held 4 bases outside the gene matches. CDR1 and CDR2 from the germline V gene are SGHVS and FNYEAQ. The CDR3 loop is CASSLWTGPYEQYF. The CDR3 DNA reads TGTGCCAGCAGCTTGTGGACAGGCCCCTACGAGCAGTACTTC.

J is TRBJ2-7 and V is TRBV9, with 8 positions matching TRBD1. This CDR3 is built from 13 residues. V lost 0 bases, J lost 6 bases, and 2 bases stayed unmatched. Looked up from germline, CDR1 is SGDLS and CDR2 is YYNGEE. CDR3 sequence: CASSVVTGGEQYF. CDR3 nucleotide sequence: TGTGCCAGCAGCGTAGTTACAGGGGGCGAGCAGTACTTC.

This clone has a single count. The rearrangement uses TRBV6-5 and TRBJ2-3; TRBD1 agrees at 7 bases. J lost 3 bases, V lost 6 bases, and 3 bases had no gene match. The CDR3 extends over 13 amino acids. CDR1 is MNHEY, CDR2 SVGAGI, per germline. The DNA for the CDR3 is TGTGCCAGCAGCAGGGACAGAACAGATACGCAGTATTTT. This gives the protein CASSRDRTDTQYF.

The chain links TRBV28 to TRBJ1-5; 8 positions agree with TRBD1. The CDR3 runs 14 residues. J was trimmed by 7 bases and V by 7 bases; bases with no gene match: 9. CDR1 is MDHEN, CDR2 SYDVKM, per germline. In DNA form, the CDR3 reads TGTGCCAGCAATACGCAGGGGGCGAGGCAGCCCCAGCATTTT. Its protein is CASNTQGARQPQHF.

V usage is TRBV27 and J usage is TRBJ1-2; D remains ambiguous. Germline V CDR1 and CDR2: MNHEY, SMNVEV (reference sequence). Trimming shortened V by 3 bases and J by 5 bases, and 13 bases separated the two germline ends. The CDR3 has 14 residues. The CDR3 region is CASSFVPGRYGYTF. CDR3 sequence (DNA): TGTGCCAGCAGTTTTGTTCCCGGGAGATATGGCTACACCTTC.